These 20 T cell receptor beta chains share one sample of origin, sequenced in a study of T cell responses to AZD1222 COVID-19 vaccine. Sequenced by immunoSEQ multiplex PCR; TCRdb stores in-frame clones only, minus some. The data contain fewer than 80,000 clones, approximately 88% of them singletons. Sample: peripheral blood, taken 28 days after the second dose of the MenACWY control vaccine. Receptors originate from an adult who received the MenACWY meningococcal vaccine as a control.

This clone was seen a single time. The rearrangement uses TRBV9 and TRBJ1-1; D not certain. The germline V and J ends were trimmed by 1 base and 1 base, with 8 bases remaining between them. CDR3 length: 14 residues. Germline values: CDR1 SGDLS, CDR2 YYNGEE. As DNA, the CDR3 is TGTGCCAGCAGCGTATCCGGGCAGAACACTGAAGCTTTCTTT. It specifies CASSVSGQNTEAFF. The variable domain in full, with the rest retrieved from reference TRBV9 and TRBJ1-1, is DSGVTQTPKHLITATGQRVTLRCSPRSGDLSVYWYQQSLDQGLQFLIQYYNGEERAKGNILERFSAQQFPDLHSELNLSSLELGDSALYFCASSVSGQNTEAFFGQGTRLTVV.

The chain joins TRBV7-6 to TRBJ2-5; D is undetermined. Germline V gives CDR1 SGHVS, CDR2 FNYEAQ. Between the trimmed V and J ends, which lost 3 bases and 4 bases, there was a span of 18 bases. This CDR3 contains 16 residues. DNA of the CDR3: TGTGCCAGCAGCTTGGACCGCACGGTGGGTCGAGAGACCCAGTACTTC. Encoded protein: CASSLDRTVGRETQYF.

V is TRBV10-3 and J is TRBJ1-1, with D perhaps TRBD1 (6 bases). The germline CDR1 and CDR2 sequences are ENHRY and SYGVKD. The CDR3 length is 13 residues. Trimming removed 6 bases at V and 2 bases at J, with 10 bases between. CDR3 DNA sequence: TGTGCCATCAGGTCCGGGACAAACACTGAAGCTTTCTTT. As protein: CAIRSGTNTEAFF.

This clone was recorded a few times. J is TRBJ2-7 and V is TRBV7-2; a weak D match, TRBD1 (5 bases). V was pared by 5 bases and J by 2 bases, with 13 bases between. This CDR3 spans 14 amino acids. Germline V lookup: CDR1 SGHTA, CDR2 FQGNSA. The CDR3 region is CASSPREGAYEQYF. The CDR3 DNA is TGTGCCAGCAGCCCCAGGGAAGGGGCCTACGAGCAGTACTTC.

This chain links TRBV2 with TRBJ2-6, with D unclear. Germline lookup yields CDR1 SNHLY and CDR2 FYNNEI. This CDR3 is 14 amino acids long. The V end was cut by 8 bases, the J end by 0 bases, with 8 bases between. This chain's CDR3 is CASWGFSGANVLTF. The CDR3 DNA reads as TGTGCCAGCTGGGGTTTCTCTGGGGCCAACGTCCTGACTTTC.

The rearrangement links TRBV6-2 or TRBV6-3 to TRBJ1-6; D might be TRBD1 (6 bases). The CDR3 runs to 16 residues. The V gene's germline CDR1 is MNHEY and CDR2 SVGEGT. V was cut by 6 bases and J by 7 bases, with 19 bases left in between. The CDR3 DNA reads as TGTGCCAGCAGCCCTAAGACAGGAAACTGGAATTCACCCCTCCACTTT. This codes for CASSPKTGNWNSPLHF.

V is TRBV4-2 and J is TRBJ2-7; D possibly corresponds to TRBD1 (6 bases). Trimming stripped 0 bases from V and 6 bases from J, with 12 bases between. The length of the CDR3 is 14 residues. From germline, CDR1 is LGHNA and CDR2 YNFKEQ. The CDR3 DNA follows: TGTGCCAGCAGCCAAGAGAGACGGGACACCGAGCAGTACTTC. The encoded protein is CASSQERRDTEQYF.

This chain joins TRBV30 and TRBJ1-2; 12 bases are shared with TRBD1. With V trimmed by 4 bases and J by 7 bases, 13 bases remained unmatched. The CDR3 length is 16 residues. CDR1 is GTSNPN, CDR2 SVGIG, per germline (reference sequence). The CDR3 sequence: CAWTSYSGTGGFGYTF. CDR3 DNA sequence: TGTGCCTGGACTTCGTACTCCGGGACAGGGGGCTTTGGCTACACCTTC.

The chain has TRBV7-2 and TRBJ2-6; D gene uncertain. V lost 0 bases to trimming and J lost 2 bases, with 2 bases between them. The CDR3 consists of 14 residues. Germline V gives CDR1 SGHTA, CDR2 FQGNSA. CDR3: CASSLAPGANVLTF. Written as DNA, the CDR3 is TGTGCCAGCAGCTTAGCGCCTGGGGCCAACGTCCTGACTTTC.

The gene calls are TRBV29-1 and TRBJ1-1, with 7 bases fitting TRBD1. CDR3 length equals 13 residues. Germline V gene data show CDR1 as SQVTM and CDR2 as ANQGSEA. V gave up 4 bases and J gave up 4 bases; unmatched junction bases: 6. Here the CDR3 DNA reads TGCAGCGTTGGGGCACAGGGGACCACTGAAGCTTTCTTT. This translates into CSVGAQGTTEAFF.

This sequence joins TRBV3-1 (or the pseudogene TRBV3-2) and TRBJ2-3; a weak D match, TRBD1 (6 bases). The germline V and J ends were trimmed by 0 bases and 0 bases, with 10 bases remaining between them. Germline V gene data show CDR1 as LGHDT and CDR2 as YNNKEL (reference sequence). This CDR3 has 16 residues. This chain's CDR3 is CASSQDEGGSTDTQYF. The CDR3 DNA follows: TGTGCCAGCAGCCAAGATGAAGGGGGAAGCACAGATACGCAGTATTTT.

The V and J genes are TRBV6-2 or TRBV6-3 and TRBJ1-1, with 9 bases lining up with TRBD1. Trimming cost V 4 bases and J 7 bases; bases outside gene matches: 13. The CDR3 totals 16 residues. The germline CDR1 and CDR2 sequences are MNHEY and SVGEGT. CDR3: CASSFAGQGIFLEAFF. Written as DNA, the CDR3 is TGTGCCAGCAGTTTCGCGGGACAGGGTATTTTCCTTGAAGCTTTCTTT.

The rearrangement joins TRBV5-1 to TRBJ2-1; a weak D match, TRBD2 (6 bases). CDR3 length: 13 amino acids. Germline V CDR1 and CDR2: SGHRS, YFSETQ. V lost 4 bases and J 9 bases, leaving 14 bases between the germline ends. The CDR3 region is CASSREITGEQFF. The CDR3, as DNA: TGCGCCAGCAGCCGGGAGATTACGGGTGAGCAGTTCTTC.

This chain joins TRBV30 and TRBJ1-4; D is perhaps TRBD1 (5 bases). Trimming took off 5 bases at V and 1 base at J, with 17 bases between the two ends. CDR1 is GTSNPN and CDR2 is SVGIG in the germline V gene (reference sequence). This CDR3 contains 16 residues. The CDR3: CAWATPDRETNEKLFF. For the CDR3, the DNA is TGTGCCTGGGCAACGCCAGACAGAGAAACTAATGAAAAACTGTTTTTT.

The V gene is TRBV7-9, the J gene TRBJ2-2; D remains ambiguous. Looked up from germline, CDR1 is SEHNR and CDR2 is FQNEAQ (reference sequence). V was pared by 3 bases and J by 0 bases, with 8 bases between. This CDR3 is built from 15 residues. The CDR3 loop is CASSLTDSNTGELFF. The CDR3 DNA reads as TGTGCCAGCAGCTTGACGGATTCGAACACCGGGGAGCTGTTTTTT.

CDR3 loop: CASSLDRDSYNEQFF. CDR3 DNA sequence: TGTGCCAGCAGCTTAGACAGGGACTCCTACAATGAGCAGTTCTTC. The chain recombines TRBV11-3 with TRBJ2-1; weak D call: TRBD1 (5 bases). Trimming removed 0 bases at V and 0 bases at J, with 6 bases between. This CDR3 region has 15 residues. Germline loops: CDR1 SGHNT, CDR2 YENEEA.

J is TRBJ2-7 and V is TRBV25-1; D is uncertain. Trimming stripped 2 bases from V and 6 bases from J, with 5 bases between. The CDR3 covers 11 residues. CDR1 is MGHDK and CDR2 is SYGVNS in the germline V gene. This CDR3 reads CASSEVSEQYF. The CDR3 DNA sequence: TGTGCCAGCAGTGAAGTGAGCGAGCAGTACTTC.

This clone has only one observation. The chain uses TRBV30 and TRBJ2-2, with a possible D match to TRBD2 (7 bases). The CDR3 consists of 15 residues. Germline CDR1 GTSNPN, CDR2 SVGIG (reference sequence). V was shortened by 5 bases and J by 6 bases, with 19 bases between the two germline ends. The CDR3 loop reads CAWVGGAGFPGELFF. In nucleotides, the CDR3 is TGTGCCTGGGTTGGGGGGGCCGGATTCCCCGGGGAGCTGTTTTTT.

The CDR3 sequence is CASQGGAITDTQYF. The CDR3, as DNA: TGTGCCAGCCAGGGGGGGGCAATCACAGATACGCAGTATTTT. This chain connects TRBV7-2 to TRBJ2-3; D could derive from TRBD1 or TRBD2 (7 bases each). The germline V gene encodes CDR1 SGHTA and CDR2 FQGNSA. This CDR3 is 14 amino acids long. Trimming took off 8 bases at V and 2 bases at J, with 14 bases between the two ends.

V is TRBV11-3 and J is TRBJ2-7, with 9 bases fitting TRBD1. CDR1 and CDR2 (germline): SGHNT, YENEEA. The CDR3 runs to 14 residues. V shed 5 bases, J shed 7 bases, and the junction held 9 bases outside the gene matches. The CDR3 reads CASSPRTGVGEQYF. CDR3 bases: TGTGCCAGCAGCCCGCGGACAGGGGTCGGGGAGCAGTACTTC.